The source of this TCR beta chain is a study of T-cell reconstitution after alpha-beta-depleted transplantation in children. The CDR3 spans 15 residues. The J segment lost 3 bases and the V segment lost 6 bases, leaving 7 bases of the junction unmatched. Preparation of the TCRbeta library used unique molecular identifiers. TCRdb reprocessed the PCR reads via MiXCR and lists one record per CDR3 protein. The repertoire includes about 610,000 distinct CDR3 sequences, more than 9% of them detected once, and 3.5% to 5% sits in the top ten. This specimen was PBMCs from the stem cell graft donor, taken from the stem cell graft. The chain couples TRBV12-3 or TRBV12-4 to TRBJ1-3; the match to TRBD1 covers 8 bases. This TCR was sampled from a human donor who donated a stem cell graft to a child with acute myeloid leukemia. The CDR3 here is CASSLQGAGGNTIYF. As DNA, the CDR3 is TGTGCCAGCAGCCTCCAGGGGGCAGGTGGAAACACCATATATTTT.